A single sample gave rise to the 20 T cell receptor beta chains below, sequenced in a study of T cell responses to AZD1222 COVID-19 vaccine. Assay used: immunoSEQ multiplex PCR; TCRdb lists only in-frame clones, some missing. In the table there are more than 150,000 clones, 90% to 95% of which are singletons. The sequences come from peripheral blood, collected 28 days after the second AZD1222 dose. The receptors were sampled from an adult who received the AZD1222 COVID-19 vaccine.

This chain uses TRBV18 with TRBJ2-7; D is possibly TRBD1 (6 bases). Germline loops: CDR1 KGHSH, CDR2 LQKENI. The CDR3 runs to 17 residues. The V and J ends lost 3 bases and 4 bases respectively, with 22 bases between them. In nucleotides, the CDR3 is TGTGCCAGCTCACCTGATAACCCCGGGACACGGGGTTACGAGCAGTACTTC. It specifies CASSPDNPGTRGYEQYF.

This rearrangement joins TRBV7-9 to TRBJ2-3; D perhaps matches TRBD2 (5 bases). The CDR3 contains 13 residues. Germline lookup yields CDR1 SEHNR and CDR2 FQNEAQ (reference sequence). With 5 bases removed from V and 8 bases from J, the gap between germline ends came to 14 bases. In DNA, the CDR3 is TGTGCCAGCAGCCATTGGGAGATACCTACGCAGTATTTT. It is translated as CASSHWEIPTQYF.

The chain employs TRBV4-3 and TRBJ1-2; the match to TRBD1 covers 8 bases. The CDR3 has 15 residues. J lost 4 bases, V lost 2 bases, and 6 bases had no gene match. Germline CDR1 and CDR2: LGHNA and YSLEER. CDR3 region: CASSQRGTGSYGYTF. The DNA of the CDR3 is TGCGCCAGCAGCCAACGCGGGACAGGATCCTATGGCTACACCTTC.

The V and J genes are TRBV24-1 and TRBJ2-5, with 8 bases identical to TRBD2. The germline V gene encodes CDR1 KGHDR and CDR2 SFDVKD. The CDR3 spans 15 residues. With 3 bases clipped from V and 5 bases from J, the junction kept 7 bases outside the gene matches. The CDR3 DNA reads as TGTGCCACCAGTGATAGCGGGGGCCGTCGGGAGACCCAGTACTTC. This sequence encodes CATSDSGGRRETQYF.

The chain employs TRBV18 and TRBJ2-7; the match to TRBD2 covers 7 bases. The CDR3 runs to 15 residues. V dropped 4 bases and J dropped 7; count of bases not matched to a gene: 13. Per the germline V gene, CDR1 is KGHSH and CDR2 is LQKENI. The CDR3 nucleotides read TGTGCCAGCTCACTGGGCGCGGGGGTGACCTCAGAGCAGTACTTC. This gives the protein CASSLGAGVTSEQYF.

As to this clone: At one end, the junction sequence differs from germline, possibly due to a read error. This sequence joins TRBV6-5 and TRBJ1-5; D may be TRBD1 (5 bases). The CDR3 length is 14 residues. Per the germline V gene, CDR1 is MNHEY and CDR2 is SVGAGI. This CDR3 is CASSSQGSDQPQHF. CDR3 DNA: TGTGCCAGCAGTTCCCAGGGTAGCGATCAGCCCCAGCATTTT.

V gene TRBV6-5 combines with J gene TRBJ2-3; 10 bases map to TRBD2. J gave up 2 bases and V 7 bases, and 6 bases lay outside the gene matches. Germline V gives CDR1 MNHEY, CDR2 SVGAGI. The CDR3 extends over 15 amino acids. The CDR3 sequence: CASTEGLAVTDTQYF. CDR3 DNA: TGTGCCAGCACCGAAGGACTAGCGGTCACAGATACGCAGTATTTT.

CDR3 coding DNA: TGTGCCAGCAGTTATTCCACAGTAGCGGCTAACTATGGCTACACCTTC. Protein product: CASSYSTVAANYGYTF. The rearrangement uses TRBV6-2 or TRBV6-3 and TRBJ1-2; D gene ambiguous. V was cut by 3 bases and J by 0 bases, with 14 bases left in between. This CDR3 has 16 residues. Germline-derived CDR1 and CDR2 are MNHEY and SVGEGT.

The chain joins TRBV19 to TRBJ1-2, with D uncertain. V was shortened by 3 bases and J by 1 base, with 6 bases between the two germline ends. CDR3 length: 13 residues. Germline values: CDR1 LNHDA, CDR2 SQIVND (reference sequence). The CDR3 here is CASSIGVNYGYTF. The DNA for the CDR3 is TGTGCCAGTAGTATTGGGGTTAACTATGGCTACACCTTC.

V and J are TRBV28 and TRBJ2-1, with D unresolved. In germline, CDR1 is MDHEN, CDR2 SYDVKM. The length of the CDR3 is 14 residues. V was shortened by 6 bases and J by 4 bases, with 13 bases between the two germline ends. CDR3 region: CASSFGELYNEQFF. In DNA, the CDR3 is TGTGCCAGCAGCTTTGGGGAACTATACAATGAGCAGTTCTTC. The variable domain in full, completed from reference TRBV28 and TRBJ2-1, reads DVKVTQSSRYLVKRTGEKVFLECVQDMDHENMFWYRQDPGLGLRLIYFSYDVKMKEKGDIPEGYSVSREKKERFSLILESASTNQTSMYLCASSFGELYNEQFFGPGTRLTVL.

V and J are TRBV6-9 and TRBJ2-1; D perhaps matches TRBD2 (6 bases). This CDR3 has 13 amino acids. The germline CDR1 and CDR2 sequences are MNHGY and SVAAGI. Deletions cut 3 bases from V and 8 bases from J, with 11 bases between. For the CDR3, the DNA is TGTGCCAGCAGTTACGGGCGGGACGATGAGCAGTTCTTC. It is translated as CASSYGRDDEQFF.

The chain links TRBV7-8 to TRBJ2-5; maybe TRBD1 (6 bases). The CDR3 is made up of 16 amino acids. The V and J ends lost 5 bases and 1 base respectively, with 17 bases between them. CDR1 and CDR2 (germline): SGHVS, FQNEAQ. Here the CDR3 reads CASSQGLGHPQETQYF. DNA of the CDR3: TGTGCCAGCAGCCAAGGGCTGGGACACCCCCAAGAGACCCAGTACTTC.

This clone was observed a handful of times. The V and J genes are TRBV24-1 and TRBJ2-1, with TRBD2 as a possible D gene (5 bases). Germline lookup yields CDR1 KGHDR and CDR2 SFDVKD. The CDR3 extends over 14 amino acids. With 5 bases removed from V and 4 bases from J, the gap between germline ends came to 11 bases. In nucleotides, the CDR3 is TGTGCCACCAGTGCGAGCGGCCCTTACAATGAGCAGTTCTTC. Translation: CATSASGPYNEQFF.

This chain uses TRBV1 with TRBJ2-1; TRBD2 is the table's D call, not checked against the DNA. TRBV1 is a pseudogene. CDR3 size: 17 residues. CDR3 residues: CTSSQVPKRGKVNEQFF. The CDR3 DNA sequence: TGCACCAGCAGCCAAGTGCCAAAGCGGGGGAAGGTGAATGAGCAGTTCTTC.

The chain has TRBV6-5 and TRBJ2-7; D might be TRBD2 (5 bases). Trimming took 7 bases from V and 0 from J, leaving 10 bases between them. From germline, CDR1 is MNHEY and CDR2 SVGAGI. The CDR3 has 13 amino acids. The CDR3, as DNA: TGTGCCAGCACAGTGGAGGTCTCCTACGAGCAGTACTTC. Translating it yields CASTVEVSYEQYF.

This clone was picked up a small number of times. This chain connects TRBV4-1 to TRBJ2-1; D is undetermined. CDR3 length: 15 amino acids. Deletions cut 0 bases from V and 0 bases from J, with 6 bases between. Germline V CDR1 and CDR2: MGHRA, YSYEKL. The CDR3 protein is CASSQDRASYNEQFF. Here the CDR3 DNA reads TGCGCCAGCAGCCAAGATCGGGCCTCCTACAATGAGCAGTTCTTC.

The chain is built from TRBV19 and TRBJ1-6; 7 bases line up with TRBD1. Per germline, CDR1 LNHDA and CDR2 SQIVND (reference sequence). After removal of 3 bases from V and 0 bases from J, the junction contained 11 bases not matched to a gene. CDR3 length: 19 residues. The CDR3 is CASSIKGTVGSSYNSPLHF. The CDR3 DNA reads TGTGCCAGTAGTATCAAGGGGACAGTAGGAAGCTCCTATAATTCACCCCTCCACTTT.

V is TRBV7-2 and J is TRBJ1-2; D gene ambiguous. CDR1 is SGHTA and CDR2 is FQGNSA in the germline V gene. The CDR3 runs 11 residues. V was clipped by 3 bases and J by 1 base, with 0 bases between them. The CDR3 region has the DNA TGTGCCAGCAGCTTTAACTATGGCTACACCTTC. Encoded protein: CASSFNYGYTF.

J is TRBJ1-2 and V is TRBV13; 11 nucleotides match TRBD1. The germline V gene encodes CDR1 PRHDT and CDR2 FYEKMQ (reference sequence). This CDR3 is 16 amino acids long. V dropped 8 bases and J dropped 6; count of bases not matched to a gene: 14. The CDR3 here is CASLTLGQGGGDGYTF. The CDR3 DNA is TGTGCCAGCCTTACCCTGGGACAGGGGGGGGGTGATGGCTACACCTTC.

The chain is built from TRBV4-1 and TRBJ2-3, with D hard to call. V dropped 6 bases and J dropped 2 bases, with 15 bases sitting between them. The CDR3 extends over 15 amino acids. Germline values: CDR1 MGHRA, CDR2 YSYEKL. CDR3 region: CASRPGLEDTDTQYF. DNA of the CDR3: TGCGCCAGCAGACCGGGCCTAGAGGACACAGATACGCAGTATTTT.